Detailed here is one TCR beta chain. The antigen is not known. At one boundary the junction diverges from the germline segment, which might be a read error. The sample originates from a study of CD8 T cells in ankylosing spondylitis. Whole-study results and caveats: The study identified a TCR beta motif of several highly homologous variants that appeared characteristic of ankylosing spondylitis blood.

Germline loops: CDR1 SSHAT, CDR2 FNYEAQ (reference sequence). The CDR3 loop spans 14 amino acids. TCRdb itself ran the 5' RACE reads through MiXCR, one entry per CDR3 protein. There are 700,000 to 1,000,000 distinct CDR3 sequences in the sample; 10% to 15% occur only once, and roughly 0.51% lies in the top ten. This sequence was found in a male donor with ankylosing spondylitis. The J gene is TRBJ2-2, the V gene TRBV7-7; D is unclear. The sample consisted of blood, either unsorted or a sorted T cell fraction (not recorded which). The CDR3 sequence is CASSPNPSTGELFF. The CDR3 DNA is TGTGCTAGCAGCCCGAACCCCAGCACCGGGGAGCTGTTTTTT. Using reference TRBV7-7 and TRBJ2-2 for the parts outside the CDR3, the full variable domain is GAGVSQSPRYKVTKRGQDVTLRCDPISSHATLYWYQQALGQGPEFLTYFNYEAQPDKSGLPSDRFSAERPEGSISTLTIQRTEQRDSAMYRCASSPNPSTGELFFGEGSRLTVL.